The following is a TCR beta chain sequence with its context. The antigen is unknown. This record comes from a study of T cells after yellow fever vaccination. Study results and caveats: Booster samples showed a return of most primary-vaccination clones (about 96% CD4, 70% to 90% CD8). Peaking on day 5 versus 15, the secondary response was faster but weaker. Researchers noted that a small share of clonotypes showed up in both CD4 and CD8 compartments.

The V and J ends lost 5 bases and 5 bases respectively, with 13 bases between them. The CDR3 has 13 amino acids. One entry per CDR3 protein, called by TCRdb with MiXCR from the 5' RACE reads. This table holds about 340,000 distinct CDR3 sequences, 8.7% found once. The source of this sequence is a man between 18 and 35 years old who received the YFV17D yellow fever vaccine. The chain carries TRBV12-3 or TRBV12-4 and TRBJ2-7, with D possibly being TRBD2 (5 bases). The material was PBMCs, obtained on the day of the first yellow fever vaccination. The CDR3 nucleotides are TGTGCCAGCAGTAAAGGAGAGGGCCACGAGCAGTACTTC. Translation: CASSKGEGHEQYF.